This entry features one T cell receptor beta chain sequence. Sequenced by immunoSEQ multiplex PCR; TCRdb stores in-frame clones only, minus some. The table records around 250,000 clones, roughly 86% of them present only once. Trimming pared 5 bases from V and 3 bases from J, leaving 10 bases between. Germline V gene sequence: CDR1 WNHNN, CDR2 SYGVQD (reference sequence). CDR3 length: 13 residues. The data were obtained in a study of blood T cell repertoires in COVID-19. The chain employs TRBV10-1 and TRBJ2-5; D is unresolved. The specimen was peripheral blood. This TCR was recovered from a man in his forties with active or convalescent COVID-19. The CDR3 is CASSLATEETQYF. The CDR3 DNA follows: TGCGCCAGCAGTTTAGCCACCGAAGAGACCCAGTACTTC.